Below are 16 T cell receptor beta chains sequenced from a single sample in a study of blood T cell repertoires in COVID-19. Data came from immunoSEQ multiplex PCR; TCRdb stores just in-frame clones and leaves some out. The sample includes just under 100,000 clones, about 86% of them seen just once. Sequencing input: peripheral blood. The receptors here all came from a woman aged 55 to 70 in a cohort sampled during active or convalescent COVID-19.

This chain joins TRBV6-1 and TRBJ1-6; 9 bases align to TRBD1. CDR3 length equals 15 residues. Germline V gene sequence: CDR1 MNHNS, CDR2 SASEGT. The V segment lost 4 bases and the J segment 7 bases; nucleotides outside the gene matches: 5. CDR3 coding DNA: TGTGCCAGCAGTGTACAGGGGGCAGGAAATTCACCCCTCCACTTT. This sequence encodes CASSVQGAGNSPLHF.

The chain carries TRBV29-1 and TRBJ1-1; no reliable D call. V was trimmed by 7 bases and J by 4 bases, leaving 19 bases between them. Germline V gene data show CDR1 as SQVTM and CDR2 as ANQGSEA. This CDR3 spans 14 amino acids. The CDR3 coding sequence is TGCAGCGCTCAGATGAGGGATCGGGGCACTGAAGCTTTCTTT. Protein sequence: CSAQMRDRGTEAFF.

V gene TRBV7-3 combines with J gene TRBJ1-2; TRBD1 matches 7 bases. Per the germline V gene, CDR1 is SGHTA and CDR2 is FQGTGA. The J segment lost 8 bases and the V segment lost 4 bases, leaving 19 bases of the junction unmatched. The CDR3 is 17 residues long. The CDR3 is CASSSDRVRGPSRGYTF. CDR3 in DNA: TGTGCCAGCAGCTCCGACAGGGTGAGGGGGCCTTCTCGAGGCTACACCTTC. Combining the CDR3 with reference TRBV7-3 and TRBJ1-2 gives the whole variable domain GAGVSQTPSNKVTEKGKYVELRCDPISGHTALYWYRQSLGQGPEFLIYFQGTGAADDSGLPNDRFFAVRPEGSVSTLKIQRTERGDSAVYLCASSSDRVRGPSRGYTFGSGTRLTVV.

This rearrangement joins TRBV30 to TRBJ2-6; D is undetermined. The CDR3 has 10 residues. CDR1 is GTSNPN, CDR2 SVGIG, per germline (reference sequence). The CDR3 sequence is CPGGANVLTF. CDR3 nucleotides: TGTCCCGGGGGGGCCAACGTCCTGACTTTC. The complete variable domain, with remaining parts taken from reference TRBV30 and TRBJ2-6, reads SQTIHQWPATLVQPVGSPLSLECTVEGTSNPNLYWYRQAAGRGLQLLFYSVGIGQISSEVPQNLSASRPQDRQFILSSKKLLLSDSGFYLCPGGANVLTFGAGSRLTVL.

The chain combines TRBV7-2 with TRBJ1-2, with D possibly TRBD1 on 5 matching bases. The CDR3 length is 15 residues. CDR1 is SGHTA, CDR2 FQGNSA, per germline. Trimming removed 3 bases at V and 4 bases at J, with 15 bases between. The CDR3 DNA reads TGTGCCAGCAGCTTTTCAGAGGGCGGGGGCTATGGCTACACCTTC. It specifies CASSFSEGGGYGYTF.

This sequence joins TRBV9 and TRBJ1-2; D gene ambiguous. V was shortened by 0 bases and J by 2 bases, with 8 bases between the two germline ends. The CDR3 totals 14 residues. The V gene's germline CDR1 is SGDLS and CDR2 YYNGEE. The CDR3 DNA is TGTGCCAGCAGCGTAGGGACGGGAAACTATGGCTACACCTTC. Residues: CASSVGTGNYGYTF.

The chain links TRBV2 to TRBJ1-6; 9 bases agree with TRBD1. CDR3 length: 13 residues. J was trimmed by 9 bases and V by 4 bases; bases with no gene match: 1. Looked up from germline, CDR1 is SNHLY and CDR2 is FYNNEI. This CDR3 reads CASSGGQGSPLHF. The CDR3 DNA reads as TGTGCCAGCAGTGGGGGACAGGGTTCACCCCTCCACTTT.

The chain links TRBV11-2 to TRBJ2-7; 8 nucleotides agree with TRBD1. After removal of 6 bases from V and 0 bases from J, the junction contained 4 bases not matched to a gene. Germline V gives CDR1 SGHAT, CDR2 FQNNGV. This CDR3 is built from 14 residues. The CDR3 loop reads CASRTGTGSYEQYF. The CDR3 nucleotides are TGTGCCAGCAGAACCGGGACAGGCTCCTACGAGCAGTACTTC.

This chain uses TRBV5-4 with TRBJ1-4; 7 positions match TRBD1. Losses at the gene ends were 4 bases for V and 4 bases for J; bases not matched to a gene: 7. The CDR3 is 15 amino acids. Germline V gene data show CDR1 as SGHNT and CDR2 as YYREEE (reference sequence). The CDR3 loop is CASSPGQSLNEKLFF. Written as DNA, the CDR3 is TGTGCCAGCAGCCCGGGACAGTCCCTTAATGAAAAACTGTTTTTT.

V usage is TRBV18 and J usage is TRBJ1-2; the D gene is possibly TRBD1 (5 bases). CDR1 is KGHSH and CDR2 is LQKENI in the germline V gene. This CDR3 is 17 amino acids long. The V end lost 3 bases, the J end lost 0 bases, and 17 bases lay between the germline ends. CDR3 residues: CASSPDVRASSNYGYTF. The CDR3 nucleotides are TGTGCCAGCTCACCGGACGTCAGGGCCTCCTCTAACTATGGCTACACCTTC.

The rearrangement uses TRBV28 and TRBJ1-1, with D maybe TRBD1 (6 bases). V was shortened by 3 bases and J by 5 bases, with 13 bases between the two germline ends. The CDR3 runs 14 residues. Germline CDR1 MDHEN, CDR2 SYDVKM. The CDR3, as DNA: TGTGCCAGCAGTTTCTCTGGGGGCGAGACTGAAGCTTTCTTT. Encoded protein: CASSFSGGETEAFF.

The rearrangement joins TRBV3-1 (or the pseudogene TRBV3-2) to TRBJ2-2, with D uncertain. This CDR3 spans 12 amino acids. V was pared by 4 bases and J by 7 bases, with 7 bases between. CDR1 is LGHDT and CDR2 is YNNKEL in the germline V gene (reference sequence). The CDR3 loop is CASSPIVGELFF. In nucleotides, the CDR3 is TGTGCCAGCAGCCCCATAGTCGGGGAGCTGTTTTTT.

The chain uses TRBV28 and TRBJ2-7; D unclear. The CDR3 totals 13 residues. From germline, CDR1 is MDHEN and CDR2 SYDVKM. V shed 6 bases and J shed 0 bases, with 9 bases lying between them. DNA of the CDR3: TGTGCCAGCAGCAAAAGGAGCTCCTACGAGCAGTACTTC. This encodes CASSKRSSYEQYF.

The chain is built from TRBV3-1 (or the pseudogene TRBV3-2) and TRBJ2-3, with D possibly TRBD2 on 5 matching bases. The CDR3 spans 14 residues. In germline, CDR1 is LGHDT, CDR2 YNNKEL (reference sequence). Trimming cost V 2 bases and J 5 bases, with 11 bases left between them. The CDR3 loop is CASSQMSGGDTQYF. As DNA, the CDR3 is TGTGCCAGCAGCCAAATGTCTGGAGGAGATACGCAGTATTTT.

J is TRBJ1-1 and V is TRBV5-4; perhaps TRBD1 as D (5 bases). Germline assignment: CDR1 SGHNT and CDR2 YYREEE (reference sequence). The CDR3 spans 16 residues. V was shortened by 5 bases and J by 5 bases, with 22 bases between the two germline ends. The CDR3 is CASRFVGRGRQTEAFF. The CDR3 bases are TGTGCCAGCAGGTTTGTGGGGAGGGGCAGGCAGACTGAAGCTTTCTTT.

The rearrangement uses TRBV6-1 and TRBJ2-2; tentative D call: TRBD2 (5 bases). V was shortened by 0 bases and J by 13 bases, with 12 bases between the two germline ends. The CDR3 covers 13 residues. The germline V gene encodes CDR1 MNHNS and CDR2 SASEGT. In nucleotides, the CDR3 is TGTGCCAGCAGTGAAGCGACCCGCGGGTTGCTGTTTTTT. Translated, it gives CASSEATRGLLFF.